These 7 T cell receptor beta chains were all obtained from the same sample, sequenced in a study of blood T cell repertoires in COVID-19. Libraries were prepared by immunoSEQ multiplex PCR; TCRdb keeps only in-frame clonotypes and omits some of them. The sample has 260,000 or so clones; roughly 88% are singletons. The material sequenced was PBMCs or T cells enriched from blood (not recorded which). Receptors were obtained from a woman aged 40 to 55 with acute COVID-19.

The chain uses TRBV12-3 or TRBV12-4 and TRBJ2-7, with a possible D match to TRBD2 (5 bases). The CDR3 runs 12 residues. Between the trimmed V and J ends, which lost 4 bases and 2 bases, there was a span of 6 bases. Here the CDR3 reads CASSSRAYEQYF. In nucleotides, the CDR3 is TGTGCCAGCAGTTCGCGGGCCTACGAGCAGTACTTC.

This rearrangement joins TRBV7-2 to TRBJ1-2; D is ambiguous. Trimming removed 1 base from V and 8 bases from J, with 14 bases in between. This CDR3 region has 14 residues. Germline V gives CDR1 SGHTA, CDR2 FQGNSA. CDR3 bases: TGTGCCAGCAGCTTAGGTAACGGCGCACAGGGCTACACCTTC. Protein: CASSLGNGAQGYTF.

This sequence joins TRBV19 and TRBJ1-5; 7 bases line up with TRBD1. The CDR3 has 13 residues. Per germline, CDR1 LNHDA and CDR2 SQIVND (reference sequence). V gave up 6 bases and J gave up 6 bases; unmatched junction bases: 5. The DNA for the CDR3 is TGTGCCAGTAGAGGGGGCGCCGGTCAGCCCCAGCATTTT. This codes for CASRGGAGQPQHF.

V usage is TRBV7-2 and J usage is TRBJ1-1, with unresolved D. This CDR3 spans 14 amino acids. Germline values: CDR1 SGHTA, CDR2 FQGNSA. V lost 4 bases to trimming and J lost 4 bases, with 13 bases between them. CDR3 coding DNA: TGTGCCAGCAGCTCTAGCCTACAGACCACTGAAGCTTTCTTT. Its protein is CASSSSLQTTEAFF.

The chain recombines TRBV19 with TRBJ2-3; D not certain. The CDR3 totals 15 residues. The germline CDR1 and CDR2 sequences are LNHDA and SQIVND (reference sequence). V was cut by 8 bases and J by 2 bases, with 17 bases left in between. The CDR3 bases are TGTGCCAGTCGAGAATACGGTCCGTTCACAGATACGCAGTATTTT. Residues: CASREYGPFTDTQYF.

This clone showed up many times. The chain is built from TRBV6-1 and TRBJ2-4; 7 bases are a match to TRBD1. V gave up 1 base and J gave up 11 bases; unmatched junction bases: 5. This CDR3 is 13 amino acids long. From germline, CDR1 is MNHNS and CDR2 SASEGT. CDR3 loop: CASSEVGDSLQYF. In DNA form, the CDR3 reads TGTGCCAGCAGTGAAGTGGGGGACAGCCTTCAGTACTTC.

This clone has a handful of counts. The gene calls are TRBV19 and TRBJ2-1; 12 bases map to TRBD2. Germline CDR1 reads LNHDA; CDR2 reads SQIVND (reference sequence). The length of the CDR3 is 15 residues. Trimming cost V 10 bases and J 6 bases; bases outside gene matches: 10. The CDR3 DNA is TGTGCCACCGGACTAGCGGGGCGGAACGGCAATGAGCAGTTCTTC. This encodes CATGLAGRNGNEQFF.